This T cell receptor beta chain was captured in a study of breast tumors, draining lymph nodes, adjacent tissues. Study results and caveats: Tumor TCR diversity was below lymph nodes but above nontumor tissue. The lymph node origin of tumor T cells was framed as consistent with a hypothesis, not demonstrated.

This clonotype was found many times. What it recognizes is unknown. The CDR3 contains 16 residues. The V gene's germline CDR1 is SGHVS and CDR2 FQNEAQ. Trimming removed 0 bases from V and 9 bases from J; junction bases left unmatched: 10. Breast cancer patients provided tissue from their axillary draining lymph nodes. Each CDR3 protein gets one entry after TCRdb re-called the multiplex PCR reads with MiXCR. Of roughly 220,000 distinct CDR3 sequences listed, around 35% are singletons. The rearrangement joins TRBV7-8 to TRBJ2-7; 11 positions agree with TRBD2. The sequencing input was axillary lymph node tissue. The TCR was taken from a female donor with breast cancer. Some clones in this sample may be carry-over from other donors' samples. In DNA, the CDR3 is TGTGCCAGCAGCTTAGCGTTAATAGCGGGGGGGGAAGGGCAGTACTTC. It translates to CASSLALIAGGEGQYF.